This T cell receptor (beta chain) appears in the sequencing data of a study of T cells in narcolepsy. Study-level background: Patients with NT1 or NT2 and healthy control donors were enrolled.

V shed 5 bases and J shed 1 base, with 13 bases lying between them. Germline V gene lookup returns CDR1 SGDLS and CDR2 YYNGEE. CDR3 size: 15 residues. Sequenced by immunoSEQ multiplex PCR; TCRdb stores in-frame clones only, minus some. The repertoire holds some 30,000 clones, with approximately 87% as singletons. Whole-study findings and limits: Same-patient CSF and blood CD4+ T cell clonotypes included HCRT-specific and TRIB2-specific autoreactive ones. No autoreactive T cell clone sequences appeared in some memory CD4+ repertoires. Healthy controls reportedly lacked the autoreactive clonotypes serially found in patients' blood.

Remarks on this clone: Its specificity is unknown.

This receptor was obtained from a human donor in good health. The rearrangement uses TRBV9 and TRBJ2-1; D is perhaps TRBD2 (6 bases). Material: memory (CD45RA-) CD4+ T cells from blood. For the CDR3, the DNA is TGTGCCAGCAGGGGGGGAACAGGTTCCTACAATGAGCAGTTCTTC. As protein: CASRGGTGSYNEQFF. Complete variable domain (other parts from reference TRBV9 and TRBJ2-1): DSGVTQTPKHLITATGQRVTLRCSPRSGDLSVYWYQQSLDQGLQFLIQYYNGEERAKGNILERFSAQQFPDLHSELNLSSLELGDSALYFCASRGGTGSYNEQFFGPGTRLTVL.